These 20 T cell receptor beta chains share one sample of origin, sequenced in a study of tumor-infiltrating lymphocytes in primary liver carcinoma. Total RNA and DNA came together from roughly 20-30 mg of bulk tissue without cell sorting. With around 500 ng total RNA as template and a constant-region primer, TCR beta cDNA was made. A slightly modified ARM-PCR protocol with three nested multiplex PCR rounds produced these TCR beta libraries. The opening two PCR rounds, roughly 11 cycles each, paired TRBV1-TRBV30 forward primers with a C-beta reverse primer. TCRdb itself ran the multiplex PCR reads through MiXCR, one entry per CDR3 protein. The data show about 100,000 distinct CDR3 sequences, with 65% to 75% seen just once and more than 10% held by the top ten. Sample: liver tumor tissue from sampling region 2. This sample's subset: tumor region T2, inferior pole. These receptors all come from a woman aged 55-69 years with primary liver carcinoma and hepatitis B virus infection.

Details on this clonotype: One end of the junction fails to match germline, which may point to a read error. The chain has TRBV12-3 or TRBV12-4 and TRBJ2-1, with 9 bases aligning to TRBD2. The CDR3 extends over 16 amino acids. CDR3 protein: CASGWLSSGAYNEEFF. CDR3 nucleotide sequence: TGTGCCAGTGGATGGCTATCTAGCGGGGCCTACAATGAGGAGTTCTTC.

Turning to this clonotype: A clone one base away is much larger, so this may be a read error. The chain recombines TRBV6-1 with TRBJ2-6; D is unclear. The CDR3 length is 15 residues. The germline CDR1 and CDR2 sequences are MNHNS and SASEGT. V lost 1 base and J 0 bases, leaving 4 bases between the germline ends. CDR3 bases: TGTGCCAGCAGTGAAGGCTCCTCTGGGGCCAACGTCCTGACTTTC. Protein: CASSEGSSGANVLTF.

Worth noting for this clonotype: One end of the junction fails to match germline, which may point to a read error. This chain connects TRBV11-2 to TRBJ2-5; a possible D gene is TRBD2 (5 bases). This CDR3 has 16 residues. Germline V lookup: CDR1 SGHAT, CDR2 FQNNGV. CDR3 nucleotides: TGTGCCAGCAGCACCTGGTTGGGCGGAGGCGGAGAGACCCAGTGCTTC. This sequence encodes CASSTWLGGGGETQCF.

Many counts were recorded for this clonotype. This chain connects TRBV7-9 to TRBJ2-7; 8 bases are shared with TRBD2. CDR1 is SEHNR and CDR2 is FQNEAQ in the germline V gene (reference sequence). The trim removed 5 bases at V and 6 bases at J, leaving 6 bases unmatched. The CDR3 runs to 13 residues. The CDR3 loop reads CASSALAGLEQYF. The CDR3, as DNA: TGTGCCAGCAGCGCGTTAGCGGGACTCGAGCAGTACTTC.

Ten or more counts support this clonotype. CDR3 sequence (DNA): TGTGCCATAGGGGCTAGCGGGAGCCAAGAGACCCAGTACTTC. The encoded protein is CAIGASGSQETQYF. The rearrangement uses TRBV10-3 and TRBJ2-5; TRBD2 matches 10 bases. The V gene end was trimmed by 9 bases and the J gene end by 1 base; junction bases not matched to a gene: 5. The CDR3 runs 14 residues. CDR1 ENHRY and CDR2 SYGVKD come from the germline V gene.

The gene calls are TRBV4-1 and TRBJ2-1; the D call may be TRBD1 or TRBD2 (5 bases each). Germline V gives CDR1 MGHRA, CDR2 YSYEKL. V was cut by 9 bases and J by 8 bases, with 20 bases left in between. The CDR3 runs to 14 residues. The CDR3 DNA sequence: TGCGCCAGTAACCAGAGGGGTTCGGGGTATGAGCAGTTCTTC. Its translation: CASNQRGSGYEQFF.

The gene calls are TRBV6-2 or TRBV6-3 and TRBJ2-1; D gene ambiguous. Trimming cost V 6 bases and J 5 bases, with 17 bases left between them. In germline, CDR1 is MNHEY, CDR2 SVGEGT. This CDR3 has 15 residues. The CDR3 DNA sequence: TGTGCCAGCAGCAACGGGTTTTACATTCACAATGAGCAGTTCTTC. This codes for CASSNGFYIHNEQFF.

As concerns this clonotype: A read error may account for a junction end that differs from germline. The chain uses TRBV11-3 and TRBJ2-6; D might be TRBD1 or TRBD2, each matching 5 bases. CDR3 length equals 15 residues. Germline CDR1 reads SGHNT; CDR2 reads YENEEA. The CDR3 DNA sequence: TGTGTCAGCAGCCGGTCAGGGTCCGGGGCCAATGTCCTGACTTTC. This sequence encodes CVSSRSGSGANVLTF.

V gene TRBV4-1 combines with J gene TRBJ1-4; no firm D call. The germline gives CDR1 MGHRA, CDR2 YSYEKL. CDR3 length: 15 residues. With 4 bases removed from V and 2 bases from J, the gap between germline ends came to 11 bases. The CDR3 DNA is TGCGCCAGCAGCCTGCGGGTCAACACTAATGAAAAACTGTTTTTT. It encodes CASSLRVNTNEKLFF.

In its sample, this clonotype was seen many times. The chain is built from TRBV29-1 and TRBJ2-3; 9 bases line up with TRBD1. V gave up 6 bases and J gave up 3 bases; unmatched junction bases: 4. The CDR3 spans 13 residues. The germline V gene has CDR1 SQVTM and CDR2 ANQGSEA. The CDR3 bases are TGCAGCGTCGAGGGGACAGGGACAGATACGCAGTATTTT. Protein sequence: CSVEGTGTDTQYF.

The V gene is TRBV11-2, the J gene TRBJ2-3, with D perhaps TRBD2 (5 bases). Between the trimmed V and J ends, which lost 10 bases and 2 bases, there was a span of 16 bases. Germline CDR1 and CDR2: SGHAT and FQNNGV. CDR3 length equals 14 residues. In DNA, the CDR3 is TGTGCCAAGAGCCTTGGACTGCCCACAGATACGCAGTATTTT. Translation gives CAKSLGLPTDTQYF.

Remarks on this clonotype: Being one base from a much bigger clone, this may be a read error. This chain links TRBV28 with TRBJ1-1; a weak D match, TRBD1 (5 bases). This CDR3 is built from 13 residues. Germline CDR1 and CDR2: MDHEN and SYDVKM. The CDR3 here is CVSSSTANTEAFF. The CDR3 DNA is TGTGTCAGCAGTTCGACAGCGAACACTGAAGCTTTCTTT.

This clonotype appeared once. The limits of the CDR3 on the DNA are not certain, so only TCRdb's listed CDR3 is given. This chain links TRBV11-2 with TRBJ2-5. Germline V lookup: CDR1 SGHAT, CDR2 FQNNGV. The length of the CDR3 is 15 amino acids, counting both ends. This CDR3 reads CASGFGLGSQETQYF.

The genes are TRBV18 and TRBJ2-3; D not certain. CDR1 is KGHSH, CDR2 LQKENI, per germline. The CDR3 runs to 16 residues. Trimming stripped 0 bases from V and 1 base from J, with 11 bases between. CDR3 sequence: CASSPPETEGTDTQYF. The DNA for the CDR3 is TGTGCCAGCTCACCACCGGAAACAGAGGGCACAGATACGCAGTATTTT.

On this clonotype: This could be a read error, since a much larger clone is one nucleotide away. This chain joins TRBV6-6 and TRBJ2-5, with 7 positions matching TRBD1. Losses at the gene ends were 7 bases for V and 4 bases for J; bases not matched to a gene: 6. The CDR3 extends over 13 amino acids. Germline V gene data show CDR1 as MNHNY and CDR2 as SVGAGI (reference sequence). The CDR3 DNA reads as TGTGCCAGCATTTTCCACAGGGGAGAGACCCAGTACTTC. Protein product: CASIFHRGETQYF.

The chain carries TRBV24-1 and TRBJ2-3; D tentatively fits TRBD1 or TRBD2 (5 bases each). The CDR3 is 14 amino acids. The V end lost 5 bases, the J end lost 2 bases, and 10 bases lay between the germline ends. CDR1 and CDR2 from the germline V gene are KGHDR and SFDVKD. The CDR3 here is CATSVGVPTDTQYF. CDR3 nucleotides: TGTGCCACCAGTGTGGGGGTCCCCACAGATACGCAGTATTTT.

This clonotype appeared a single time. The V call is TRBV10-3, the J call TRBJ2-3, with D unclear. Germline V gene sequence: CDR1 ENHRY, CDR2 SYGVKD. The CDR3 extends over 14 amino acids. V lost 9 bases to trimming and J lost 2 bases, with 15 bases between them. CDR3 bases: TGTGCCATTTCGGAGTGGACGAACACAGATACGCAGTATTTT. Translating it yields CAISEWTNTDTQYF.

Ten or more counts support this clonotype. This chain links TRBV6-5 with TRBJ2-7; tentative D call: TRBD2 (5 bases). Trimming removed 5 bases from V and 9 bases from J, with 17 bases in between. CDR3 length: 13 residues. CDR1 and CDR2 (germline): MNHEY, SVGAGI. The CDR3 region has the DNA TGTGCCAGCAGTACAGACGGAGTACGGGGGCAGTACTTC. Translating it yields CASSTDGVRGQYF.

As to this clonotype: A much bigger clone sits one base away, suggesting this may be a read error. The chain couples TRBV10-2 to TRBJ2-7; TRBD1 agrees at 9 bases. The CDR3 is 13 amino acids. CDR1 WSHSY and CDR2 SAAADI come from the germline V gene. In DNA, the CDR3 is TGCGTCACCAACTCCGGGACAGGGTACGAGCAGTACTTC. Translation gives CVTNSGTGYEQYF.

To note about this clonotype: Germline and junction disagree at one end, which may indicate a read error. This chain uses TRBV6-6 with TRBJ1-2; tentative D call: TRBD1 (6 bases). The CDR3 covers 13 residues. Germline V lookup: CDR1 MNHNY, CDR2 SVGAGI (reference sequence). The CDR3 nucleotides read TGTGTCAGCAGCGACGAGGGGGTTGTAGGCTACACCTTC. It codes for CVSSDEGVVGYTF.